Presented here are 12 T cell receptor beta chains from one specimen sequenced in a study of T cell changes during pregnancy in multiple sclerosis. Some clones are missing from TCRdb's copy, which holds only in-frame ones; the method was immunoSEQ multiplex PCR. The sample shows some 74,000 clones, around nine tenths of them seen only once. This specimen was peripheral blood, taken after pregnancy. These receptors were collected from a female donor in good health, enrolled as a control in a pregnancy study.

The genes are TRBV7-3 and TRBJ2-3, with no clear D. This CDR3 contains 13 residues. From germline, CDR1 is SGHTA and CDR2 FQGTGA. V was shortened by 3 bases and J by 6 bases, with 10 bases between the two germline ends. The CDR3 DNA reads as TGTGCCAGCAGCTTGCAGGCCTCGGATACGCAGTATTTT. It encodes CASSLQASDTQYF.

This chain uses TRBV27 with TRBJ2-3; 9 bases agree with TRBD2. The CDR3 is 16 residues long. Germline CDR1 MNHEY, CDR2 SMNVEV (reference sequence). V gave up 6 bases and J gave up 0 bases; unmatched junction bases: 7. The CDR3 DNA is TGTGCCAGCAGGGGAGCGGGAGGCACTAGCACAGATACGCAGTATTTT. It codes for CASRGAGGTSTDTQYF.

The CDR3 sequence: CASSYSFRQNQPQHF. CDR3 DNA: TGTGCCAGCAGTTACTCGTTCAGACAGAATCAGCCCCAGCATTTT. V usage is TRBV6-5 and J usage is TRBJ1-5; possibly TRBD1 for D (5 bases). CDR1 is MNHEY and CDR2 is SVGAGI in the germline V gene. Trimming stripped 0 bases from V and 4 bases from J, with 10 bases between. The CDR3 loop spans 15 amino acids.

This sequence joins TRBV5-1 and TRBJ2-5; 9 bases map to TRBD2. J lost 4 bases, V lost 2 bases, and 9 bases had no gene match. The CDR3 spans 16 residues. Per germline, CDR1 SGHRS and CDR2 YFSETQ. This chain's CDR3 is CASSLGSGRILETQYF. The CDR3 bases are TGCGCCAGCAGCTTAGGTAGCGGGAGAATCTTAGAGACCCAGTACTTC.

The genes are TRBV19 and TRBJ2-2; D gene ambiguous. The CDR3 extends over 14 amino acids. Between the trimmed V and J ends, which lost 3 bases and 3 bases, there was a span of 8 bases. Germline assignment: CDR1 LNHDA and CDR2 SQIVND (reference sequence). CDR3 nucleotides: TGTGCCAGTAGTATGTCCATTCACACCGGGGAGCTGTTTTTT. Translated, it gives CASSMSIHTGELFF.

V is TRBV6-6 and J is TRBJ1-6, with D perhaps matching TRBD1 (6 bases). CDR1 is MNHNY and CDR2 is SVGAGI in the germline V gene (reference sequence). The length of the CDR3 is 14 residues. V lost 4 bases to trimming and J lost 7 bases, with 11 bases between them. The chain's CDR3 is CASSSDRINSPLHF. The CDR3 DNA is TGTGCCAGCAGTTCCGACAGGATCAATTCACCCCTCCACTTT.

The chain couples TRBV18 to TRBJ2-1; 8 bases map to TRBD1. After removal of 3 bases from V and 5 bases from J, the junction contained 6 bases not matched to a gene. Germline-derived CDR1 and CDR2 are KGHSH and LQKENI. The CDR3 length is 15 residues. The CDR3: CASSPFPGQDNEQFF. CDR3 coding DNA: TGTGCCAGCTCACCTTTTCCGGGACAGGACAATGAGCAGTTCTTC.

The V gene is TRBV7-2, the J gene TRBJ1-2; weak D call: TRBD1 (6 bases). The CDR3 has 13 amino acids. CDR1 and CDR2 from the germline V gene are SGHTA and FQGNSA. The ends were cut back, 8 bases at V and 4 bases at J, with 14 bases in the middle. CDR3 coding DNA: TGTGCCAGCGGTACAGGGAGTTCCTATGGCTACACCTTC. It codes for CASGTGSSYGYTF.

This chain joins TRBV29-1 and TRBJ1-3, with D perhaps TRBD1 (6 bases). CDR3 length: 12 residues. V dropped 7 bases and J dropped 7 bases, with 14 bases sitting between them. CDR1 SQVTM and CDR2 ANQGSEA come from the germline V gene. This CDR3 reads CSGKGRGNTIYF. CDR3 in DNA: TGCAGCGGGAAGGGCAGGGGCAACACCATATATTTT.

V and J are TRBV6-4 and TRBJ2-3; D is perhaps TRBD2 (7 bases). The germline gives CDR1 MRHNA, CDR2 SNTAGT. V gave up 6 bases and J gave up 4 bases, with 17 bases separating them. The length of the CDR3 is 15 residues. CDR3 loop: CASSRSGGGADTQYF. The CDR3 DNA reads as TGTGCCAGCAGCCGCTCTGGAGGGGGGGCAGATACGCAGTATTTT.

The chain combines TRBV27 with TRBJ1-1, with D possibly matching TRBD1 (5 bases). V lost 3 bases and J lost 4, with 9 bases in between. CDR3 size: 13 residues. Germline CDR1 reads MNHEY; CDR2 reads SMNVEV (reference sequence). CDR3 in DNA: TGTGCCAGCAGTTTGGCCGGGGGCACTGAAGCTTTCTTT. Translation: CASSLAGGTEAFF.

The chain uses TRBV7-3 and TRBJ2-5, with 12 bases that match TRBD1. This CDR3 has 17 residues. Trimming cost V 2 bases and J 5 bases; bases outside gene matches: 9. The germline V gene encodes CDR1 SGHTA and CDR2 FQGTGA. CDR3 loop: CASSLDTGTGGAETQYF. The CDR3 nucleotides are TGTGCCAGCAGCTTAGACACCGGGACAGGGGGCGCGGAGACCCAGTACTTC.